This is a list of T cell receptor beta chains from one sample in a study of T cell changes during pregnancy in multiple sclerosis. Measured with immunoSEQ multiplex PCR; TCRdb has only the in-frame clones, and not every one. This sample has tens of thousands of clones, with around 88% found just once. Sequenced here: CD8+ T cells from peripheral blood mononuclear cells, sampled in the first trimester of pregnancy. The receptors were sampled from a female donor with multiple sclerosis, enrolled in a pregnancy study. Both conserved end residues are trimmed from each CDR3.

cdr3_aa: ASSSLELYNEQF
v_call: TRBV7-9
j_call: TRBJ2-1

cdr3_aa: SVSKREGLEQY
v_call: TRBV29-1
j_call: TRBJ2-7

cdr3_aa: ASTPNAGLALETQY
v_call: TRBV7-2
j_call: TRBJ2-5

cdr3_aa: ASSLGGPGNQPQH
v_call: TRBV27
j_call: TRBJ1-5

cdr3_aa: ASSFWTSGSAPDNGQY
v_call: TRBV11-1
j_call: TRBJ2-7

cdr3_aa: ASSQEASGLPYEQY
v_call: TRBV4-3
j_call: TRBJ2-7

cdr3_aa: ASSLWGETEAF
v_call: TRBV11-3
j_call: TRBJ1-1

cdr3_aa: ASSVTSYNEQF
v_call: TRBV6-4
j_call: TRBJ2-1

cdr3_aa: ASSVEGTSGRSSYNEQF
v_call: TRBV9
j_call: TRBJ2-1

cdr3_aa: ASSPQTEAF
v_call: TRBV7-2
j_call: TRBJ1-1

cdr3_aa: AISESRQGGKPQH
v_call: TRBV10-3
j_call: TRBJ1-5

cdr3_aa: ASSNLAGGYNEQF
v_call: TRBV6-4
j_call: TRBJ2-1

cdr3_aa: ASTPNRREAKTGELF
v_call: TRBV10-1
j_call: TRBJ2-2

cdr3_aa: ASSTSSGLEQY
v_call: TRBV9
j_call: TRBJ2-7

cdr3_aa: ASSRSRQGDSYT
v_call: TRBV27
j_call: TRBJ1-2

cdr3_aa: ASSRDRDQETQY
v_call: TRBV19
j_call: TRBJ2-5

cdr3_aa: ASSEDTGGADTQY
v_call: TRBV6-1
j_call: TRBJ2-3

cdr3_aa: ASRNRGIEQY
v_call: TRBV27
j_call: TRBJ2-7

cdr3_aa: ASRTGVAGELF
v_call: TRBV27
j_call: TRBJ2-2

cdr3_aa: ASSQVAGGEEQY
v_call: TRBV4-3
j_call: TRBJ2-7

cdr3_aa: ASSSTGEKPYNKETQY
v_call: TRBV7-9
j_call: TRBJ2-5

cdr3_aa: ASSFELSSGNTIY
v_call: TRBV28
j_call: TRBJ1-3

cdr3_aa: ASSLLALPDEQY
v_call: TRBV2
j_call: TRBJ2-7

cdr3_aa: SVAGQGYEQY
v_call: TRBV29-1
j_call: TRBJ2-7

cdr3_aa: ASSLNGQAADTQY
v_call: TRBV6-4
j_call: TRBJ2-3

cdr3_aa: ASSYNPGTGGSSGANVLT
v_call: TRBV9
j_call: TRBJ2-6

cdr3_aa: ASSLEVQNTEAF
v_call: TRBV5-1
j_call: TRBJ1-1

cdr3_aa: ASSLGGVAKNIQY
v_call: TRBV27
j_call: TRBJ2-4

cdr3_aa: ASSDASGGEQY
v_call: TRBV6-4
j_call: TRBJ2-7

cdr3_aa: ASSFLAGGPHEQY
v_call: TRBV7-9
j_call: TRBJ2-7

cdr3_aa: ASSFSTTGDYGYT
v_call: TRBV7-9
j_call: TRBJ1-2

cdr3_aa: SVGEPNTEAF
v_call: TRBV29-1
j_call: TRBJ1-1

cdr3_aa: ASSEQYNEKLF
v_call: TRBV6-1
j_call: TRBJ1-4

cdr3_aa: SVTYEKPQQPQH
v_call: TRBV29-1
j_call: TRBJ1-5

cdr3_aa: ASSLVEAGELF
v_call: TRBV7-9
j_call: TRBJ2-2

cdr3_aa: SVESDYEQY
v_call: TRBV29-1
j_call: .

cdr3_aa: ASSQELIDTTSTDTQY
v_call: TRBV14
j_call: TRBJ2-3

cdr3_aa: AIRGDKELF
v_call: TRBV10-3
j_call: TRBJ1-4

cdr3_aa: ASSPPASVNEQF
v_call: TRBV18
j_call: TRBJ2-1

cdr3_aa: ASSIDLRVNQPQH
v_call: TRBV19
j_call: TRBJ1-5

cdr3_aa: ASSRYRGETQY
v_call: TRBV14
j_call: TRBJ2-5

cdr3_aa: ASSLRVPVDEQY
v_call: TRBV28
j_call: TRBJ2-7

cdr3_aa: ASEDSLSYNEQF
v_call: TRBV7-9
j_call: TRBJ2-1

cdr3_aa: ASALGRTEAF
v_call: TRBV12-5
j_call: TRBJ1-1

cdr3_aa: ASSDDGASGSHEQF
v_call: TRBV6-4
j_call: TRBJ2-1

cdr3_aa: ASSERQEAYEQY
v_call: TRBV6-1
j_call: TRBJ2-7

cdr3_aa: ASTTGEGSNEQF
v_call: TRBV27
j_call: TRBJ2-1

cdr3_aa: ASSQAVFGELF
v_call: TRBV4-1
j_call: TRBJ2-2

cdr3_aa: ASSSYRGKGAQY
v_call: TRBV11-2
j_call: TRBJ2-5